These 29 T cell receptor beta chains came from one sample sequenced in a study of blood T cell repertoires in COVID-19. TCRdb's copy holds only in-frame clones and misses some; the assay was immunoSEQ multiplex PCR. The sample carries a few hundred thousand clones, around 80% recorded once. The sequenced material came from PBMCs or T cells enriched from blood (not recorded which). All receptors come from a man aged 40-55 years who had been exposed to COVID-19.

This clone came up once. The V call is TRBV3-1 (or the pseudogene TRBV3-2), the J call TRBJ2-3, with TRBD2 matching over 14 bases. Germline V gene sequence: CDR1 LGHDT, CDR2 YNNKEL (reference sequence). This CDR3 is built from 16 residues. The J segment lost 8 bases and the V segment lost 2 bases, leaving 6 bases of the junction unmatched. The chain's CDR3 is CASSQFGTSGRGTQYF. CDR3 coding DNA: TGTGCCAGCAGCCAATTCGGGACTAGCGGGAGAGGTACGCAGTATTTT.

This clone was counted only a few times. The chain combines TRBV13 with TRBJ2-5; the match to TRBD1 covers 7 bases. The germline V gene has CDR1 PRHDT and CDR2 FYEKMQ (reference sequence). Losses at the gene ends were 3 bases for V and 7 bases for J; bases not matched to a gene: 14. This CDR3 region has 16 residues. DNA for the CDR3: TGTGCCAGCAGCTTCCCAGGACAGGCCCCAGTTGGGACCCAGTACTTC. It encodes CASSFPGQAPVGTQYF.

This clone was picked up a small number of times. This chain connects TRBV19 to TRBJ2-3; D gene uncertain. Germline loops: CDR1 LNHDA, CDR2 SQIVND (reference sequence). V was shortened by 3 bases and J by 1 base, with 14 bases between the two germline ends. This CDR3 is built from 16 residues. The CDR3 loop reads CASSIDRRIRTDTQYF. The CDR3 DNA sequence: TGTGCCAGTAGTATCGATAGGCGGATACGCACAGATACGCAGTATTTT.

V gene TRBV24-1 combines with J gene TRBJ2-4, with TRBD1 matching over 8 bases. Looked up from germline, CDR1 is KGHDR and CDR2 is SFDVKD. The CDR3 runs 15 residues. The trim removed 4 bases at V and 3 bases at J, leaving 4 bases unmatched. The CDR3 coding sequence is TGTGCCACCAGTGAGGGCGGACAGGGCAAAAACATTCAGTACTTC. Amino acids: CATSEGGQGKNIQYF.

The chain couples TRBV30 to TRBJ1-4; perhaps TRBD1 as D (6 bases). V was cut by 4 bases and J by 8 bases, with 23 bases left in between. Germline lookup yields CDR1 GTSNPN and CDR2 SVGIG (reference sequence). This CDR3 region has 16 residues. CDR3 protein: CAWNPGHYSIFEKLFF. The CDR3 DNA sequence: TGTGCCTGGAATCCGGGACACTACTCTATTTTCGAAAAACTGTTTTTT.

The V and J genes are TRBV27 and TRBJ2-6; the match to TRBD1 covers 11 bases. Germline lookup yields CDR1 MNHEY and CDR2 SMNVEV (reference sequence). The CDR3 has 18 amino acids. J was trimmed by 1 base and V by 4 bases; bases with no gene match: 6. The DNA of the CDR3 is TGTGCCAGCAGTTCGGACAGGGGGCTTTTTTCTGGGGCCAACGTCCTGACTTTC. This sequence encodes CASSSDRGLFSGANVLTF. Full variable domain (missing parts from reference TRBV27 and TRBJ2-6): EAQVTQNPRYLITVTGKKLTVTCSQNMNHEYMSWYRQDPGLGLRQIYYSMNVEVTDKGDVPEGYKVSRKEKRNFPLILESPSPNQTSLYFCASSSDRGLFSGANVLTFGAGSRLTVL.

This chain connects TRBV27 to TRBJ2-7; TRBD2 agrees at 13 bases. Germline V gene data show CDR1 as MNHEY and CDR2 as SMNVEV (reference sequence). V shed 5 bases and J 0 bases; nucleotides not matched to a gene: 13. The CDR3 loop spans 19 amino acids. CDR3 in DNA: TGTGCCAGCAGTCTTCGACTAGCGGGAGGACCGAAACCCTCCTACGAGCAGTACTTC. Translation: CASSLRLAGGPKPSYEQYF.

The CDR3 is CAWSKVQEAITEAFF. Here the CDR3 DNA reads TGTGCCTGGAGTAAAGTGCAGGAGGCGATCACTGAAGCTTTCTTT. The chain employs TRBV30 and TRBJ1-1; D is unclear. The germline gives CDR1 GTSNPN, CDR2 SVGIG (reference sequence). V lost 2 bases and J lost 4, with 17 bases in between. The CDR3 is 15 amino acids.

This chain connects TRBV19 to TRBJ2-7; no clear D. This CDR3 contains 16 residues. V was cut by 9 bases and J by 2 bases, with 23 bases left in between. Germline loops: CDR1 LNHDA, CDR2 SQIVND (reference sequence). The CDR3 DNA is TGTGCCAGCCCCCCCGCGGAGACGGTTTTAACCTACGAGCAGTACTTC. Translation: CASPPAETVLTYEQYF.

The chain has TRBV6-5 and TRBJ2-3; 9 bases are shared with TRBD2. This CDR3 spans 15 amino acids. V shed 5 bases and J 6 bases; nucleotides not matched to a gene: 9. Germline V gives CDR1 MNHEY, CDR2 SVGAGI. The CDR3 sequence is CASSPSAGGGDTQYF. As DNA, the CDR3 is TGTGCCAGCAGTCCCTCGGCGGGAGGGGGTGATACGCAGTATTTT.

The V and J genes are TRBV3-1 (or the pseudogene TRBV3-2) and TRBJ1-6; D gene ambiguous. Trimming took 4 bases from V and 8 from J, leaving 15 bases between them. CDR1 and CDR2 (germline): LGHDT, YNNKEL (reference sequence). This CDR3 has 15 amino acids. CDR3 coding DNA: TGTGCCAGCAGCCCAATCGGTTTTAGTGATTCACCCCTCCACTTT. This gives the protein CASSPIGFSDSPLHF.

This sequence joins TRBV5-6 and TRBJ1-6; D is perhaps TRBD1 (6 bases). Germline assignment: CDR1 SGHDT and CDR2 YYEEEE. The V end was cut by 4 bases, the J end by 9 bases, with 23 bases between. This CDR3 is 17 amino acids long. The CDR3 DNA follows: TGTGCCAGCAGCGCCGACACAGGGCACCGGTTGGGTTCACCCCTCCACTTT. Its translation: CASSADTGHRLGSPLHF.

This clone was seen just once. A read error may account for a junction end that differs from germline. The J gene is TRBJ2-2, the V gene TRBV19, with D possibly being TRBD2 (6 bases). Germline CDR1 reads LNHDA; CDR2 reads SQIVND (reference sequence). CDR3 length: 16 amino acids. CDR3 in DNA: TGTGCCACTAGTACCTGGGGGGTTACGAACACCGGGGAGCTGTTTTTT. Protein: CATSTWGVTNTGELFF.

This rearrangement joins TRBV13 to TRBJ1-2; no clear D. Germline lookup yields CDR1 PRHDT and CDR2 FYEKMQ (reference sequence). This CDR3 has 13 residues. V was cut by 2 bases and J by 0 bases, with 4 bases left in between. The CDR3 DNA reads TGTGCCAGCAGCTTATCAGCTAACTATGGCTACACCTTC. This sequence encodes CASSLSANYGYTF.

Points on this clone: The same CDR3 also results from other DNA sequences found in this sample. The chain carries TRBV5-1 and TRBJ2-7; D possibly corresponds to TRBD1 (6 bases). The CDR3 contains 14 residues. V lost 3 bases and J 3 bases, leaving 13 bases between the germline ends. The germline V gene encodes CDR1 SGHRS and CDR2 YFSETQ. The CDR3 loop reads CASSSGTGYYEQYF. CDR3 DNA sequence: TGCGCCAGCAGCTCCGGCACAGGGTACTACGAGCAGTACTTC.

The chain is built from TRBV7-3 and TRBJ2-4, with D uncertain. The V end was cut by 2 bases, the J end by 1 base, with 3 bases between. The CDR3 totals 13 residues. From germline, CDR1 is SGHTA and CDR2 FQGTGA. The chain's CDR3 is CASSLGAKNIQYF. CDR3 coding DNA: TGTGCCAGCAGCTTAGGCGCCAAAAACATTCAGTACTTC.

This chain joins TRBV19 and TRBJ2-5, with 8 bases that match TRBD2. Losses at the gene ends were 1 base for V and 4 bases for J; bases not matched to a gene: 8. Germline CDR1 and CDR2: LNHDA and SQIVND (reference sequence). This CDR3 comprises 16 residues. CDR3 DNA: TGTGCCAGTAGTATAGTCCCGGGGGGGTCGGGAGAGACCCAGTACTTC. It encodes CASSIVPGGSGETQYF. Complete variable domain (other parts from reference TRBV19 and TRBJ2-5): DGGITQSPKYLFRKEGQNVTLSCEQNLNHDAMYWYRQDPGQGLRLIYYSQIVNDFQKGDIAEGYSVSREKKESFPLTVTSAQKNPTAFYLCASSIVPGGSGETQYFGPGTRLLVL.

The V call is TRBV7-9, the J call TRBJ1-1; D is unresolved. V dropped 1 base and J dropped 6 bases, with 12 bases sitting between them. The CDR3 consists of 14 residues. CDR1 is SEHNR and CDR2 is FQNEAQ in the germline V gene (reference sequence). DNA of the CDR3: TGTGCCAGCAGCTTAGGAAGAGATTTCGCTGAAGCTTTCTTT. It is translated as CASSLGRDFAEAFF.

This clone was counted only a few times. V and J are TRBV4-1 and TRBJ1-2, with D tentatively TRBD1 (5 bases). Germline V gene lookup returns CDR1 MGHRA and CDR2 YSYEKL. The CDR3 is 14 residues long. Trimming took 5 bases from V and 1 from J, leaving 11 bases between them. This CDR3 reads CASSSGGLNYGYTF. The CDR3 DNA reads TGCGCCAGCAGCTCCGGGGGACTTAACTATGGCTACACCTTC.

This rearrangement joins TRBV18 to TRBJ1-4; D gene unclear. The germline V and J ends were trimmed by 6 bases and 0 bases, with 11 bases remaining between them. The CDR3 runs to 15 residues. The germline gives CDR1 KGHSH, CDR2 LQKENI. The CDR3 bases are TGTGCCAGCTCCCCCTTGTGGCCAACTAATGAAAAACTGTTTTTT. It is translated as CASSPLWPTNEKLFF.

The chain joins TRBV9 to TRBJ2-7, with TRBD1 matching over 9 bases. V shed 0 bases, J shed 3 bases, and the junction held 4 bases outside the gene matches. The length of the CDR3 is 15 residues. Germline V gene lookup returns CDR1 SGDLS and CDR2 YYNGEE. The CDR3 coding sequence is TGTGCCAGCAGCGTAGCCGGGACAGGGAACTACGAGCAGTACTTC. Protein sequence: CASSVAGTGNYEQYF.

This clone has a single count. The chain uses TRBV6-5 and TRBJ2-7; D might be TRBD1 (6 bases). Germline CDR1 reads MNHEY; CDR2 reads SVGAGI. There are 15 residues in the CDR3. V gave up 9 bases and J gave up 0 bases, with 18 bases separating them. For the CDR3, the DNA is TGTGCCAGTTCACCGGGACACCAATCCTCCTACGAGCAGTACTTC. This gives the protein CASSPGHQSSYEQYF.

This clone was observed a single time. This specimen includes other DNA sequences encoding the same CDR3. The chain couples TRBV12-3 or TRBV12-4 to TRBJ1-2, with TRBD1 matching over 7 bases. The CDR3 is 13 residues long. The V gene end was trimmed by 6 bases and the J gene end by 0 bases; junction bases not matched to a gene: 1. CDR3 in DNA: TGTGCCAGCAGGGGGACAGCTAACTATGGCTACACCTTC. It encodes CASRGTANYGYTF.

In its sample, this clone was seen a few times. The chain couples TRBV7-6 to TRBJ2-7, with a tentative D call TRBD2 (5 bases). Germline V gene sequence: CDR1 SGHVS, CDR2 FNYEAQ. The V gene lost 5 bases and the J gene lost 6 bases, with 11 bases spanning the gap. The CDR3 length is 12 residues. CDR3 sequence reads: CASSTRTGEQYF. Here the CDR3 DNA reads TGTGCCAGCAGCACCAGGACTGGCGAGCAGTACTTC. The complete variable domain, with remaining parts taken from reference TRBV7-6 and TRBJ2-7, reads GAGVSQSPRYKVTKRGQDVALRCDPISGHVSLYWYRQALGQGPEFLTYFNYEAQQDKSGLPNDRFSAERPEGSISTLTIQRTEQRDSAMYRCASSTRTGEQYFGPGTRLTVT.

The gene calls are TRBV11-3 and TRBJ1-2, with 7 bases lining up with TRBD1. Germline V gene lookup returns CDR1 SGHNT and CDR2 YENEEA. V trimming: 5 bases; J trimming: 7 bases; junction bases outside the gene matches: 10. The CDR3 extends over 14 amino acids. The CDR3 sequence is CASSLTGVSSGYTF. DNA of the CDR3: TGTGCCAGCAGCCTAACAGGGGTGAGCTCTGGCTACACCTTC.

This clone was detected a few times. The CDR3: CASGRQGDTGELFF. The CDR3 bases are TGTGCCAGCGGGAGACAGGGAGACACCGGGGAGCTGTTTTTT. The chain links TRBV7-9 to TRBJ2-2; 7 bases are a match to TRBD1. The CDR3 is 14 residues long. Germline CDR1 is SEHNR and CDR2 is FQNEAQ (reference sequence). V was pared by 8 bases and J by 3 bases, with 6 bases of the junction left unmatched.

This clone was detected once. The chain couples TRBV2 to TRBJ2-5; D might be TRBD1 (5 bases). This CDR3 is built from 11 residues. V was trimmed by 8 bases and J by 5 bases, leaving 9 bases between them. From germline, CDR1 is SNHLY and CDR2 FYNNEI. DNA of the CDR3: TGTGCCAGCCGCAGGGCCGAGACCCAGTACTTC. Residues: CASRRAETQYF.

V is TRBV11-2 and J is TRBJ2-5; TRBD2 matches at 12 bases. The CDR3 consists of 16 residues. The V gene end was trimmed by 4 bases and the J gene end by 2 bases; junction bases not matched to a gene: 5. CDR1 and CDR2 from the germline V gene are SGHAT and FQNNGV. DNA for the CDR3: TGTGCCAGCAGCTCCGTCGGACTAGCGGGACAAGAGACCCAGTACTTC. Its translation: CASSSVGLAGQETQYF.

The chain employs TRBV6-1 and TRBJ2-6, with D uncertain. V lost 3 bases to trimming and J lost 0 bases, with 9 bases between them. The CDR3 has 16 residues. Per the germline V gene, CDR1 is MNHNS and CDR2 is SASEGT. The DNA for the CDR3 is TGTGCCAGCAGTGAGTTCTCCCGCTCTGGGGCCAACGTCCTGACTTTC. Translated: CASSEFSRSGANVLTF.